A selection of T cell receptor beta chains follows, all from one sample in a study of shared clonotypes between healthy human individuals. Libraries were prepared by immunoSEQ multiplex PCR; TCRdb keeps only in-frame clonotypes and omits some of them. This sample carries about a million clones, under 80% of them seen once, and the ten largest clones take 1.2% to 1.5%. The sequencing sample was made of memory CD4+ T cells sorted from blood. The receptors derive from a man between 18 and 29 years old in good health. Each CDR3 is given with its conserved first and last residue. A D gene is named only where the DNA matches it firmly. Expanded clones get a size class; other rows say once, few or many, or leave the size out.

>TRBV4-3|TRBJ2-7|TRBD1|14|-
CASSYGQGIYEQYF
TGCGCCAGCAGCTATGGACAGGGGATATACGAGCAGTACTTC
>TRBV18|TRBJ2-1|-|16|-
CASSPPSSRTVNEQFF
TGTGCCAGCTCACCACCGTCATCCCGAACGGTCAATGAGCAGTTCTTC
>TRBV5-6|TRBJ2-2|TRBD2|17|once
CASSLVGAGANTGELFF
TGTGCCAGCAGCTTGGTAGGGGCGGGGGCGAACACCGGGGAGCTGTTTTTT
>TRBV4-3|TRBJ1-2|-|15|-
CASSQDPQGYGGYTF
TGCGCCAGCAGCCAAGACCCTCAGGGTTATGGTGGCTACACCTTC
>TRBV9|TRBJ2-2|TRBD2|16|-
CASSLTSGGFAGELFF
TGTGCCAGCAGCCTCACTAGCGGGGGTTTCGCCGGGGAGCTGTTTTTT
>TRBV19|TRBJ2-3|TRBD2|16|-
CASSGILAGGTDTQYF
TGTGCCAGTAGTGGAATCCTAGCGGGAGGCACAGATACGCAGTATTTT
>TRBV5-1|TRBJ2-5|-|16|-
CASKLSGGTGRETQYF
TGCGCCAGCAAGCTGTCAGGAGGTACCGGGAGAGAGACCCAGTACTTC
>TRBV9|TRBJ1-1|-|14|few
CASSGRTDNTEAFF
TGTGCCAGCAGCGGACGGACAGATAACACTGAAGCTTTCTTT
>TRBV7-6|TRBJ2-7|TRBD2|19|-
CASSSTGKRERLLNYEQYF
TGTGCCAGCAGCTCAACTGGTAAGCGGGAGAGGCTCCTAAACTACGAGCAGTACTTC
>TRBV19|TRBJ1-5|-|14|-
CASSGEAGNQPQHF
TGTGCCAGTAGCGGGGAGGCAGGGAATCAGCCCCAGCATTTT
>TRBV7-2|TRBJ2-7|TRBD2|15|-
CASSPAASGLYEQYF
TGTGCCAGCAGCCCTGCGGCTAGCGGATTGTACGAGCAGTACTTC
>TRBV7-9|TRBJ1-1|-|14|few
CASSLTPANTEAFF
TGTGCCAGCAGCTTAACCCCAGCGAACACTGAAGCTTTCTTT
>TRBV14|TRBJ2-3|TRBD1|15|-
CASSQGTGFLDTQYF
TGTGCCAGCAGCCAAGGGACAGGGTTTTTGGATACGCAGTATTTT
>TRBV6-1|TRBJ1-2|-|13|-
CASSEKAGYGYTF
TGTGCCAGCAGTGAAAAGGCTGGCTATGGCTACACCTTC
>TRBV2|TRBJ1-1|-|12|-
CASSEVTGKAFF
TGTGCCAGCAGTGAAGTGACAGGAAAAGCTTTCTTT
>TRBV2|TRBJ1-1|-|12|-
CASSATALEAFF
TGTGCCAGCAGCGCTACAGCTCTTGAAGCTTTCTTT
>TRBV4-3|TRBJ2-7|-|15|-
CASSQGSGGPYEQYF
TGCGCCAGCAGCCAAGGGAGTGGGGGACCCTACGAGCAGTACTTC
>TRBV6-5|TRBJ1-1|-|12|-
CASTDRNTEAFF
TGTGCCAGCACCGACAGGAACACTGAAGCTTTCTTT
>TRBV5-4|TRBJ1-1|-|14|-
CASSQESQWSEAFF
TGTGCCAGCAGCCAGGAGTCCCAATGGTCTGAAGCTTTCTTT
>TRBV30|TRBJ2-4|TRBD2|17|-
CAWKKAGRLLAKNIQYF
TGTGCCTGGAAAAAAGCGGGGCGACTTCTAGCCAAAAACATTCAGTACTTC
>TRBV10-3|TRBJ2-7|TRBD1|11|-
CAISTGGEQYF
TGTGCCATCAGTACAGGGGGCGAGCAGTACTTC
>TRBV5-6|TRBJ1-5|-|14|-
CASSQRGHNQPQHF
TGTGCCAGCAGCCAAAGGGGTCACAATCAGCCCCAGCATTTT
>TRBV2|TRBJ1-2|-|13|-
CASSEATGQGYTF
TGTGCCAGCAGTGAAGCCACAGGGCAAGGCTACACCTTC
>TRBV5-6|TRBJ1-5|TRBD1|15|-
CASSPTGEFNQPQHF
TGTGCCAGCAGCCCTACAGGGGAGTTTAATCAGCCCCAGCATTTT
>TRBV29-1|TRBJ2-3|TRBD2|14|few
CSVQTSGGTDTQYF
TGCAGCGTCCAGACTAGCGGGGGCACAGATACGCAGTATTTT
>TRBV7-9|TRBJ1-4|-|15|-
CASSQRPGESEKLFF
TGTGCCAGCAGCCAGAGGCCGGGGGAAAGTGAAAAACTGTTTTTT
>TRBV18|TRBJ2-2|TRBD1|13|-
CASSDRESGELFF
TGTGCCAGCTCAGACAGGGAGTCCGGGGAGCTGTTTTTT
>TRBV18|TRBJ1-2|-|13|-
CASSTSRNDGYTF
TGTGCCAGCTCAACTTCCCGGAACGATGGCTACACCTTC
>TRBV6-5|TRBJ2-3|TRBD1|14|-
CASRTDRALDTQYF
TGTGCCAGCAGGACCGACAGGGCTTTAGATACGCAGTATTTT